This is a list of T cell receptor beta chains from one sample in a study of PD-1 blockade in classical Hodgkin lymphoma. Using immunoSEQ multiplex PCR, the repertoire was profiled, and TCRdb retains in-frame clones only, with some absent. The table has around 13,000 clones, about nine tenths seen once. The sample consisted of CD4+ T cells from blood, taken before the fourth cycle of nivolumab. The receptor source for this set is a human donor with classical Hodgkin lymphoma. CDR3s include the opening cysteine and the closing phenylalanine or tryptophan. The order of the fields is clone size, D gene, CDR3 length, V gene, J gene, CDR3 protein, CDR3 DNA. A D gene is named only where the DNA matches it firmly. For some rows the clone size is stated as once, few or many, or as a class when expanded; others skip it.

size: NA; D: TRBD1; length: 14; V: TRBV5-4; J: TRBJ1-1; CDR3: CASSVGQLNTEAFF; DNA: TGTGCCAGCAGCGTGGGACAGCTGAACACTGAAGCTTTCTTT
size: once; D: TRBD1; length: 16; V: TRBV5-8; J: TRBJ2-5; CDR3: CASSLGTGREGWTQYF; DNA: TGTGCCAGCAGCCTAGGGACAGGTCGCGAAGGTTGGACCCAGTACTTC
size: NA; D: NA; length: 12; V: TRBV7-8; J: TRBJ1-5; CDR3: CASSLAGQPQHF; DNA: TGTGCCAGCAGCTTAGCGGGCCAGCCCCAGCATTTT
size: NA; D: TRBD1; length: 13; V: TRBV29-1; J: TRBJ2-1; CDR3: CSVAGGARNEQFF; DNA: TGCAGCGTAGCAGGGGGCGCCCGGAATGAGCAGTTCTTC
size: NA; D: NA; length: 14; V: TRBV10-3; J: TRBJ1-2; CDR3: CAISGGTGRYGYTF; DNA: TGTGCCATCAGTGGTGGCACAGGGAGGTATGGCTACACCTTC
size: NA; D: TRBD1; length: 15; V: TRBV5-1; J: TRBJ2-7; CDR3: CASSPGTGLSYEQYF; DNA: TGCGCCAGCAGCCCCGGGACAGGGCTTTCCTACGAGCAGTACTTC
size: NA; D: TRBD2; length: 16; V: TRBV11-3; J: TRBJ2-3; CDR3: CASSLRGSSGGSTQYF; DNA: TGTGCCAGCAGCTTACGTGGGTCGAGCGGGGGAAGTACGCAGTATTTT
size: NA; D: NA; length: 12; V: TRBV19; J: TRBJ1-1; CDR3: CATSTRGTEAFF; DNA: TGTGCCACCTCAACTCGGGGCACTGAAGCTTTCTTT
size: NA; D: NA; length: 14; V: TRBV11-1; J: TRBJ2-7; CDR3: CASSTRGKGYEQYF; DNA: TGTGCCAGCAGCACACGGGGGAAGGGGTACGAGCAGTACTTC
size: few; D: NA; length: 13; V: TRBV7-9; J: TRBJ1-1; CDR3: CASSLAGQTEAFF; DNA: TGTGCCAGCAGCTTAGCAGGACAGACTGAAGCTTTCTTT
size: few; D: NA; length: 15; V: TRBV15; J: TRBJ2-3; CDR3: CAISAGAGSTDTQYF; DNA: TGTGCCATCTCAGCAGGAGCTGGGTCCACAGATACGCAGTATTTT
size: NA; D: NA; length: 12; V: TRBV9; J: TRBJ2-2; CDR3: CASSVYSGELFF; DNA: TGTGCCAGCAGCGTATATTCCGGGGAGCTGTTTTTT
size: NA; D: TRBD2; length: 17; V: TRBV5-1; J: TRBJ2-3; CDR3: CASSLATSGTSTDTQYF; DNA: TGCGCCAGCAGCTTGGCGACTAGCGGGACTAGCACAGATACGCAGTATTTT
size: NA; D: NA; length: 15; V: TRBV6-1; J: TRBJ1-1; CDR3: CASSVGPGQPFEAFF; DNA: TGTGCCAGCAGTGTGGGTCCTGGACAACCCTTTGAAGCTTTCTTT
size: NA; D: TRBD1; length: 15; V: TRBV11-2; J: TRBJ1-2; CDR3: CASSTPGTGGFSYTF; DNA: TGTGCCAGCAGCACACCCGGGACAGGGGGCTTTAGCTACACCTTC
size: NA; D: TRBD2; length: 14; V: TRBV4-2; J: TRBJ2-5; CDR3: CASRLAGGGETQYF; DNA: TGTGCCAGCAGGCTAGCGGGAGGGGGAGAGACCCAGTACTTC
size: NA; D: NA; length: 14; V: TRBV5-1; J: TRBJ2-3; CDR3: CASSSLANTDTQYF; DNA: TGCGCCAGCAGCTCACTAGCCAACACAGATACGCAGTATTTT
size: NA; D: TRBD1; length: 16; V: TRBV7-2; J: TRBJ1-3; CDR3: CASSFTGTGGGPTIYF; DNA: TGTGCCAGCAGCTTCACCGGGACAGGGGGTGGACCGACCATATATTTT
size: NA; D: NA; length: 14; V: TRBV10-2; J: TRBJ1-1; CDR3: CASRKDMRNTEAFF; DNA: TGCGCCAGCAGGAAGGACATGAGGAACACTGAAGCTTTCTTT
size: NA; D: TRBD2; length: 14; V: TRBV6-6; J: TRBJ2-1; CDR3: CASSAASGYNEQFF; DNA: TGTGCCAGCAGTGCGGCTAGCGGGTACAATGAGCAGTTCTTC